A single sample is the source of the 11 T cell receptor beta chains below, sequenced in a study of regulatory T cells in long-lasting Graves disease. The sample's time point: persistent/refractory GD, antithyroid drugs over 5 years with positive TRAb. RNA isolated from PBMCs was used to make the TCR library. Library construction for TCR beta used iRepertoire HTBI primers and Arm-PCR of CDR3 regions. TCRdb re-analysed the multiplex PCR reads in MiXCR, keeping a single row per CDR3 protein. Of 500,000 to 700,000 distinct CDR3 sequences in the sample, approximately 31% were seen once. The material sequenced was peripheral blood mononuclear cells (PBMCs), taken when the disease was refractory, from a patient treated with antithyroid drugs. The origin of the receptors is a female donor with Graves disease.

This clonotype came up once. This sequence joins TRBV29-1 and TRBJ2-5; possibly TRBD1 or TRBD2 for D (5 bases each). The CDR3 length is 11 residues. The germline gives CDR1 SQVTM, CDR2 ANQGSEA. V dropped 3 bases and J dropped 5 bases, with 7 bases sitting between them. In DNA form, the CDR3 reads TGCAGCGTTGAGGGGGTCGAGACCCAGTACTTC. It is translated as CSVEGVETQYF.

DNA for the CDR3: TGTGCCAGCAGTTTAGCGCGGACAGGGGGAACGCAGTATTTT. Its protein product is CASSLARTGGTQYF. The chain links TRBV12-3 or TRBV12-4 to TRBJ2-3; TRBD1 agrees at 10 bases. This CDR3 has 14 residues. Germline trimming cut 0 bases from V and 9 bases from J; bases unmatched to any gene: 3.

The CDR3 nucleotides read TGCAGTGCTAGCCCCCCCACAGGGGATCCTGGAAACACCATATATTTT. Translating gives CSASPPTGDPGNTIYF. The chain couples TRBV20-1 to TRBJ1-3; 7 bases align to TRBD1. Unmatched junction bases numbered 10, after V lost 3 bases and J lost 2 bases. This CDR3 has 16 amino acids. CDR1 DFQATT and CDR2 SNEGSKA come from the germline V gene (reference sequence).

This clonotype was counted only a few times. The chain uses TRBV7-7 and TRBJ2-2; unclear D gene. In germline, CDR1 is SSHAT, CDR2 FNYEAQ (reference sequence). This CDR3 has 13 amino acids. The germline V and J ends were trimmed by 1 base and 5 bases, with 5 bases remaining between them. CDR3 coding DNA: TGTGCCAGCAGCTTAGAAAGGACCGGGGAGCTGTTTTTT. Amino acids: CASSLERTGELFF.

The J gene is TRBJ1-6, the V gene TRBV6-1, with unresolved D. The germline V gene encodes CDR1 MNHNS and CDR2 SASEGT. The CDR3 is 13 amino acids. V dropped 10 bases and J dropped 10 bases, with 17 bases sitting between them. This chain's CDR3 is CATRRGRGSPLHF. CDR3 in DNA: TGTGCCACCAGGCGGGGTCGCGGGTCACCCCTCCACTTT.

The rearrangement links TRBV20-1 to TRBJ2-7; D is possibly TRBD1 (8 bases). The CDR3 runs to 14 residues. Germline V gives CDR1 DFQATT, CDR2 SNEGSKA (reference sequence). V was trimmed by 4 bases and J by 4 bases, leaving 17 bases between them. The CDR3 bases are TGCAGTGCTACGGGAGGACAGGGATTTTACGAGCAGTACTTC. This codes for CSATGGQGFYEQYF.

The sample holds a few counts of this clonotype. The chain uses TRBV7-8 and TRBJ1-2, with 8 bases that match TRBD1. Germline CDR1 reads SGHVS; CDR2 reads FQNEAQ. CDR3 length: 14 residues. V was clipped by 3 bases and J by 2 bases; unmatched bases: 2. The CDR3 protein is CASSLDRENYGYTF. Here the CDR3 DNA reads TGTGCCAGCAGCTTGGACAGGGAAAACTATGGCTACACCTTC.

This clonotype has only one observation. The V gene is TRBV6-9, the J gene TRBJ1-1; no firm D call. The CDR3 is 15 amino acids. V was clipped by 4 bases and J by 1 base, with 13 bases between them. CDR1 and CDR2 from the germline V gene are MNHGY and SVAAGI. The CDR3 reads CASSSRLLGNTEAFF. DNA for the CDR3: TGTGCCAGCAGTTCCCGACTTTTGGGGAACACTGAAGCTTTCTTT.

The chain joins TRBV30 to TRBJ1-2; perhaps TRBD1 as D (5 bases). The CDR3 spans 15 residues. The V end was cut by 3 bases, the J end by 2 bases, with 16 bases between. Germline V gene data show CDR1 as GTSNPN and CDR2 as SVGIG (reference sequence). The CDR3 is CAWRRGSVANYGYTF. CDR3 DNA: TGTGCCTGGAGGAGGGGTAGCGTTGCAAACTATGGCTACACCTTC.

Here the CDR3 reads CASSFSGALNTEAFF. Here the CDR3 DNA reads TGTGCCAGCAGTTTCTCTGGGGCTCTGAACACTGAAGCTTTCTTT. This chain uses TRBV12-3 or TRBV12-4 with TRBJ1-1; a weak D match, TRBD1 (5 bases). The CDR3 has 15 amino acids. V gave up 3 bases and J gave up 0 bases, with 11 bases separating them.

The sample holds many counts of this clonotype. This chain connects TRBV10-3 to TRBJ2-7, with a possible D match to TRBD2 (5 bases). This CDR3 is built from 14 residues. Looked up from germline, CDR1 is ENHRY and CDR2 is SYGVKD. The ends were cut back, 2 bases at V and 3 bases at J, with 11 bases in the middle. In DNA, the CDR3 is TGTGCCATCAGTGAGGTGACGGGAATCTACGAGCAGTACTTC. Translated: CAISEVTGIYEQYF.